This T cell receptor (beta chain) derives from a study of shared clonotypes between healthy human individuals. Study results and limitations: The generation probabilities recorded for non-shared clonotypes fell below those of clonotypes shared by all four donors.

V was trimmed by 2 bases and J by 8 bases, leaving 14 bases between them. The germline V gene has CDR1 MGHRA and CDR2 YSYEKL. The CDR3 extends over 14 amino acids. This clone was observed a single time. The antigen remains unidentified. Profiled with immunoSEQ multiplex PCR; TCRdb holds only in-frame clones, not every one. Here the sample spans around 2.5 million clones, over 85% being singletons. The chain recombines TRBV4-1 with TRBJ2-3; tentative D call: TRBD2 (6 bases). Specimen: naive CD4+ T cells from PBMCs. The subset is: CD45RA+ positively selected. The origin of this receptor is a young man in good health. Some clones in this sample may be carry-over from other donors' samples. The CDR3 protein is CASSQLAGGFTQYF. The CDR3, as DNA: TGCGCCAGCAGCCAACTCGCAGGAGGGTTTACGCAGTATTTT.